Below are 28 T cell receptor beta chains sequenced from a single sample in a study of identifying expanded T cells in peripheral blood. This table comes from immunoSEQ multiplex PCR, and its TCRdb copy is limited to in-frame clones, with some not included. Among some 72,000 clones listed, 75% to 90% were seen once. Sequencing was carried out using blood. The receptors stem from a person between 18 and 75 years old in good health.

The genes are TRBV7-2 and TRBJ1-1; D might be TRBD1 (6 bases). The germline gives CDR1 SGHTA, CDR2 FQGNSA. V was pared by 4 bases and J by 1 base, with 13 bases between. This CDR3 is 15 amino acids long. CDR3 residues: CASSSPDRPNTEAFF. The CDR3 DNA follows: TGTGCCAGCAGCTCCCCGGACAGACCGAACACTGAAGCTTTCTTT. Variable domain in full (rest from reference TRBV7-2 and TRBJ1-1): GAGVSQSPSNKVTEKGKDVELRCDPISGHTALYWYRQSLGQGLEFLIYFQGNSAPDKSGLPSDRFSAERTGGSVSTLTIQRTQQEDSAVYLCASSSPDRPNTEAFFGQGTRLTVV.

The J gene is TRBJ1-6, the V gene TRBV7-9, with D perhaps matching TRBD1 (5 bases). CDR3 length: 19 residues. Germline V gene data show CDR1 as SEHNR and CDR2 as FQNEAQ (reference sequence). V was trimmed by 1 base and J by 5 bases, leaving 21 bases between them. CDR3: CASSLDSLVWTRDNSPLHF. Here the CDR3 DNA reads TGTGCCAGCAGCTTAGACTCCCTCGTTTGGACAAGGGATAATTCACCCCTCCACTTT.

The rearrangement uses TRBV29-1 and TRBJ2-3; D possibly corresponds to TRBD2 (5 bases). The germline V and J ends were trimmed by 3 bases and 5 bases, with 12 bases remaining between them. Germline assignment: CDR1 SQVTM and CDR2 ANQGSEA. The CDR3 totals 13 residues. CDR3 in DNA: TGCAGCGTTGAGAAGGGAGATGGAGATACGCAGTATTTT. Amino acid sequence: CSVEKGDGDTQYF.

V gene TRBV2 combines with J gene TRBJ1-1, with D perhaps matching TRBD1 (5 bases). The V and J ends lost 3 bases and 2 bases respectively, with 13 bases between them. The CDR3 is 15 amino acids. CDR1 and CDR2 (germline): SNHLY, FYNNEI. The CDR3 loop reads CASSEWGRENTEAFF. CDR3 DNA: TGTGCCAGCAGTGAGTGGGGCAGGGAAAACACTGAAGCTTTCTTT. The full variable domain, in which reference TRBV2 and TRBJ1-1 provide the parts outside the CDR3, is EPEVTQTPSHQVTQMGQEVILRCVPISNHLYFYWYRQILGQKVEFLVSFYNNEISEKSEIFDDQFSVERPDGSNFTLKIRSTKLEDSAMYFCASSEWGRENTEAFFGQGTRLTVV.

V usage is TRBV6-5 and J usage is TRBJ2-1; D uncertain. Germline-derived CDR1 and CDR2 are MNHEY and SVGAGI. The CDR3 runs to 11 residues. Trimming stripped 0 bases from V and 10 bases from J, with 4 bases between. The DNA of the CDR3 is TGTGCCAGCAGTTACTCGGGCGAGCAGTTCTTC. Translating gives CASSYSGEQFF.

The rearrangement joins TRBV29-1 to TRBJ2-1, with 9 bases aligning to TRBD2. Germline-derived CDR1 and CDR2 are SQVTM and ANQGSEA. The CDR3 contains 14 residues. V was clipped by 7 bases and J by 8 bases; unmatched bases: 12. The CDR3 here is CSARGGRGGDEQFF. Written as DNA, the CDR3 is TGCAGCGCCAGAGGCGGGAGGGGCGGGGATGAGCAGTTCTTC.

The rearrangement joins TRBV6-5 to TRBJ2-2, with D perhaps being TRBD1 or TRBD2 (5 bases each). V lost 6 bases and J 3 bases, leaving 14 bases between the germline ends. Germline V lookup: CDR1 MNHEY, CDR2 SVGAGI. CDR3 size: 15 residues. CDR3 amino acids: CASSLRDQDTGELFF. In DNA form, the CDR3 reads TGTGCCAGCAGCCTCCGGGACCAAGACACCGGGGAGCTGTTTTTT.

The CDR3 loop reads CASSSGGTYEQYF. The CDR3 DNA sequence: TGCGCCAGCAGCTCCGGGGGGACCTACGAGCAGTACTTC. V usage is TRBV5-1 and J usage is TRBJ2-7; 7 bases are a match to TRBD2. The V gene's germline CDR1 is SGHRS and CDR2 YFSETQ. This CDR3 is built from 13 residues. V trimming: 3 bases; J trimming: 2 bases; junction bases outside the gene matches: 2.

The CDR3 nucleotides read TGCGCCAGCAGCCAACCTGACAGGGAGAACTATGGCTACACCTTC. Its protein is CASSQPDRENYGYTF. The genes are TRBV4-1 and TRBJ1-2, with TRBD1 matching over 7 bases. The germline gives CDR1 MGHRA, CDR2 YSYEKL. This CDR3 is built from 15 residues. V trimming: 2 bases; J trimming: 2 bases; junction bases outside the gene matches: 5.

This clone has only a few counts. The V call is TRBV5-1, the J call TRBJ2-1; the D gene is possibly TRBD2 (5 bases). Between the trimmed V and J ends, which lost 3 bases and 4 bases, there was a span of 20 bases. Germline CDR1 and CDR2: SGHRS and YFSETQ. The CDR3 spans 17 residues. CDR3 sequence reads: CASSSGSVLRSYNEQFF. Here the CDR3 DNA reads TGCGCCAGCAGCTCGGGATCCGTTCTACGGTCGTACAATGAGCAGTTCTTC.

The V and J genes are TRBV11-2 and TRBJ2-7; D might be TRBD2 (6 bases). The CDR3 runs to 16 residues. The V end lost 2 bases, the J end lost 3 bases, and 17 bases lay between the germline ends. Germline-derived CDR1 and CDR2 are SGHAT and FQNNGV. The CDR3 nucleotides read TGTGCCAGCAGCTTATCTGCGTTCGACGGGAGCTACGAGCAGTACTTC. Its translation is CASSLSAFDGSYEQYF. Drawing the rest from reference TRBV11-2 and TRBJ2-7, the complete variable domain is EAGVAQSPRYKIIEKRQSVAFWCNPISGHATLYWYQQILGQGPKLLIQFQNNGVVDDSQLPKDRFSAERLKGVDSTLKIQPAKLEDSAVYLCASSLSAFDGSYEQYFGPGTRLTVT.

This chain links TRBV4-1 with TRBJ1-1; unclear D gene. The CDR3 sequence is 13 residues long. Trimming removed 1 base from V and 12 bases from J, with 15 bases in between. Germline CDR1 and CDR2: MGHRA and YSYEKL. This chain's CDR3 is CASSQVDGSGTFF. The CDR3 coding sequence is TGCGCCAGCAGCCAAGTGGACGGCTCTGGGACTTTCTTT.

About this clone itself: Other DNA sequences in the same sample also yield this CDR3. V usage is TRBV29-1 and J usage is TRBJ1-1, with D possibly TRBD1 on 6 matching bases. Per germline, CDR1 SQVTM and CDR2 ANQGSEA. Trimming shortened V by 1 base and J by 2 bases, and 8 bases separated the two germline ends. The CDR3 is made up of 13 amino acids. CDR3 amino acids: CSVEGTANTEAFF. The CDR3 DNA reads as TGCAGCGTTGAAGGGACAGCCAACACTGAAGCTTTCTTT.

This chain joins TRBV29-1 and TRBJ2-5; 8 nucleotides match TRBD1. Germline V gene data show CDR1 as SQVTM and CDR2 as ANQGSEA. This CDR3 contains 12 residues. The trim removed 7 bases at V and 5 bases at J, leaving 6 bases unmatched. This chain's CDR3 is CSARTGSETQYF. The DNA of the CDR3 is TGCAGCGCCCGGACAGGGTCCGAGACCCAGTACTTC.

The chain combines TRBV4-3 with TRBJ2-3; D uncertain. From germline, CDR1 is LGHNA and CDR2 YSLEER. With 0 bases removed from V and 6 bases from J, the gap between germline ends came to 13 bases. CDR3 size: 15 residues. This CDR3 reads CASSQEGSRTDTQYF. In DNA form, the CDR3 reads TGCGCCAGCAGCCAAGAAGGGTCTAGGACGGATACGCAGTATTTT.

This rearrangement joins TRBV5-1 to TRBJ1-2; possibly TRBD1 for D (5 bases). Trimming took 3 bases from V and 3 from J, leaving 12 bases between them. The CDR3 spans 14 residues. Germline CDR1 and CDR2: SGHRS and YFSETQ. DNA for the CDR3: TGCGCCAGCAGCTCTCACGGGGCGGACTATGGCTACACCTTC. Translation gives CASSSHGADYGYTF.

This rearrangement joins TRBV5-1 to TRBJ2-3; D is possibly TRBD2 (5 bases). This CDR3 spans 15 amino acids. CDR1 is SGHRS and CDR2 is YFSETQ in the germline V gene. V dropped 3 bases and J dropped 5 bases, with 16 bases sitting between them. This CDR3 reads CASSSDGVEGDTQYF. The CDR3 DNA reads as TGCGCCAGCAGCTCCGACGGGGTTGAGGGAGATACGCAGTATTTT.

This clone was counted a few times. This sequence joins TRBV30 and TRBJ1-6; 10 bases fit TRBD1. In germline, CDR1 is GTSNPN, CDR2 SVGIG (reference sequence). The CDR3 runs to 16 residues. V trimming: 5 bases; J trimming: 11 bases; junction bases outside the gene matches: 15. The CDR3 region has the DNA TGTGCCTGGGAGTTACCGGGACAGGGGATCTGGACACCCCTCCACTTT. Residues: CAWELPGQGIWTPLHF.

This clone appeared once. The CDR3 reads CASIHLTTNYGYTF. As DNA, the CDR3 is TGTGCCAGCATCCACTTGACAACCAACTATGGCTACACCTTC. The rearrangement uses TRBV2 and TRBJ1-2; D is unclear. Germline CDR1 is SNHLY and CDR2 is FYNNEI. The CDR3 totals 14 residues. V lost 7 bases to trimming and J lost 2 bases, with 14 bases between them.

The rearrangement uses TRBV11-2 and TRBJ2-6, with a possible D match to TRBD2 (7 bases). CDR3 length: 18 residues. The V end lost 5 bases, the J end lost 2 bases, and 19 bases lay between the germline ends. Looked up from germline, CDR1 is SGHAT and CDR2 is FQNNGV. In DNA form, the CDR3 reads TGTGCCAGCAGCCCTAAGGGGGGGACCAGAACTGGGGCCAACGTCCTGACTTTC. Its translation: CASSPKGGTRTGANVLTF.

This chain connects TRBV19 to TRBJ1-4; a weak D match, TRBD1 (5 bases). CDR1 is LNHDA, CDR2 SQIVND, per germline (reference sequence). The CDR3 is 13 residues long. V was shortened by 6 bases and J by 8 bases, with 13 bases between the two germline ends. CDR3 region: CASRSVGDEKLFF. The CDR3 DNA is TGTGCCAGTAGATCCGTGGGGGACGAAAAACTGTTTTTT.

This clone was counted a few times. V and J are TRBV5-1 and TRBJ1-2; a weak D match, TRBD1 (6 bases). Germline V gene data show CDR1 as SGHRS and CDR2 as YFSETQ. Trimming left V 0 bases short and J 2 bases short, with 11 bases between. The CDR3 sequence is 15 residues long. CDR3 amino acids: CASSLEVGGNYGYTF. CDR3 nucleotides: TGCGCCAGCAGCTTGGAGGTGGGGGGCAACTATGGCTACACCTTC.

The J gene is TRBJ2-1, the V gene TRBV5-5; TRBD2 matches at 9 bases. Germline loops: CDR1 SGHKS, CDR2 YYEKEE (reference sequence). This CDR3 has 15 amino acids. V lost 1 base to trimming and J lost 4 bases; unmatched junction nucleotides: 3. The CDR3 sequence: CASSLWLAGYNEQFF. The CDR3 nucleotides are TGTGCCAGCAGCTTGTGGCTAGCGGGGTACAATGAGCAGTTCTTC.

The V gene is TRBV7-8, the J gene TRBJ2-3, with TRBD2 matching 10 bases. Trimming at V came to 4 bases and at J to 2 bases, leaving 6 bases not matched to a gene. CDR3 length: 16 residues. Germline loops: CDR1 SGHVS, CDR2 FQNEAQ. Here the CDR3 reads CASSSVSGRSTDTQYF. CDR3 nucleotides: TGTGCCAGCAGCTCGGTTAGCGGGAGGTCCACAGATACGCAGTATTTT.

This clone has a handful of counts. The chain combines TRBV11-3 with TRBJ2-1; D may be TRBD1 or TRBD2 (5 bases each). The CDR3 extends over 13 amino acids. Germline loops: CDR1 SGHNT, CDR2 YENEEA. V shed 3 bases and J shed 7 bases, with 10 bases lying between them. The CDR3 nucleotides read TGTGCCAGCAGCTTGGTCGGGGCGAATGAGCAGTTCTTC. This codes for CASSLVGANEQFF.

The CDR3 is CASGKNTEAFF. CDR3 DNA: TGTGCCAGTGGGAAGAACACTGAAGCTTTCTTT. The chain is built from TRBV28 and TRBJ1-1, with D hard to call. The ends were cut back, 9 bases at V and 1 base at J, with 6 bases in the middle. The CDR3 length is 11 residues. Germline V gene lookup returns CDR1 MDHEN and CDR2 SYDVKM.

The chain recombines TRBV28 with TRBJ2-5, with 12 bases aligning to TRBD2. In germline, CDR1 is MDHEN, CDR2 SYDVKM. There are 18 residues in the CDR3. V was clipped by 5 bases and J by 0 bases; unmatched bases: 10. CDR3 sequence reads: CASSTRLAGAVYQETQYF. The CDR3 DNA follows: TGTGCCAGCAGTACCAGACTAGCGGGGGCAGTCTACCAAGAGACCCAGTACTTC.

The chain carries TRBV15 and TRBJ2-5, with D uncertain. V dropped 3 bases and J dropped 3 bases, with 8 bases sitting between them. Per the germline V gene, CDR1 is LNHNV and CDR2 is YYDKDF (reference sequence). This CDR3 contains 13 residues. CDR3: CATSRYAKETQYF. For the CDR3, the DNA is TGTGCCACCAGCAGGTACGCGAAAGAGACCCAGTACTTC.